These T cell receptor beta chains were read from a single sample in a study of somatic mutations in cytotoxic T cells in rheumatoid arthritis. The method was immunoSEQ multiplex PCR; TCRdb's version includes in-frame clones alone and lacks a portion of them. This repertoire shows roughly 3,300 clones, 70% to 85% found once; its top ten account for approximately 71%. Sequencing was done on a sample of CD8+ T cells sorted from blood. These receptors originate from a man aged 40-49 years with rheumatoid arthritis. Both conserved end residues are part of each CDR3. A D gene is named only where the DNA matches it firmly. Clone size is shown for a subset of rows, as once, few, many or a class of expanded clone.

d_call	clone_size	v_call	j_call	cdr3_nt	cdr3_aa
NA	few	TRBV5-8	TRBJ1-1	TGTGCCAGCACCTGGGGGGGCAGGGGAGACACTGAAGCTTTCTTT	CASTWGGRGDTEAFF
TRBD2	NA	TRBV6-1	TRBJ2-2	TGTGCCAGCAGTGAGGGACTAGCGGGAGCCGGGGAGCTGTTTTTT	CASSEGLAGAGELFF
NA	few	TRBV6-1	TRBJ2-2	TGTGCCATTCAAGGGGGGGGTGAGGCCGGGGAGCTGTTTTTT	CAIQGGGEAGELFF
NA	NA	TRBV9	TRBJ1-1	TGTGCCAGCAGCCCCCATGGGGGGGTCCGTGAAGCTTTCTTT	CASSPHGGVREAFF
TRBD1	NA	TRBV7-9	TRBJ2-7	TGTGCCAGCACCCGGCGTGGGGGACAGGGCAACGAGCAGTACTTC	CASTRRGGQGNEQYF
TRBD1	NA	TRBV2	TRBJ1-2	TGTGCCAGCAGCTGGACAGGCGACTATGGCTACACCTTC	CASSWTGDYGYTF
NA	NA	TRBV6-5	TRBJ2-5	TGTGCCAGCAGTTACTCCTGGCTCCAAGAGACCCAGTACTTC	CASSYSWLQETQYF
TRBD1	NA	TRBV6-1	TRBJ2-5	TGTGCCAGCAGTGAAGCTGGACAGGGCGTGCAAGAGACCCAGTACTTC	CASSEAGQGVQETQYF
TRBD1	NA	TRBV27	TRBJ1-5	TGTGCCAGCAAGACTAGGGGGCGTAGCAATCAGCCCCAGCATTTT	CASKTRGRSNQPQHF
TRBD1	NA	TRBV6-1	TRBJ2-3	TGTGCCAGCACCCGGGACAGGGGAGATCCGGTGTATTTT	CASTRDRGDPVYF
NA	NA	TRBV7-9	TRBJ2-2	TGTGCCAGCAGCTCGGACACCGGGGAGCTGTTTTTT	CASSSDTGELFF
TRBD2	NA	TRBV27	TRBJ2-2	TGTGCCAGCAGTTTAAGACTAGCTGGGGAGCTGTTTTTT	CASSLRLAGELFF
NA	NA	TRBV9	TRBJ1-4	TGTGCCAGCAGCGCGTCGAGGGGGGGGACGGAAAAACTGTTTTTT	CASSASRGGTEKLFF
TRBD1	NA	TRBV12-5	TRBJ2-1	TGTGCTAGTGCCCGAGAGGAACAGGGGATTTACAATGAGCAGTTCTTC	CASAREEQGIYNEQFF
TRBD1	NA	TRBV6-1	TRBJ2-7	TGTGCCAGCAGTCGAAGTCCCGGGACAGGGATCGAGCAGTACTTC	CASSRSPGTGIEQYF
NA	NA	TRBV27	TRBJ2-7	TGTGCCAGCAAGGGCAGGGACTTAGACGAGCAGTACTTC	CASKGRDLDEQYF
TRBD2	NA	TRBV4-1	TRBJ2-7	TGCGCCAGCAGCCAAGGGCCTAGCGGGCGCTACGAGCAGTACTTC	CASSQGPSGRYEQYF
NA	NA	TRBV4-3	TRBJ2-7	TGCGCCAGCAGCCAAAGTGTTGTGGGCAATTCGGCCTACGAGCAGTACTTC	CASSQSVVGNSAYEQYF
NA	NA	TRBV14	TRBJ2-7	TGTGCCAGCGCCAGTCCGTACGAGCAGTACTTC	CASASPYEQYF
TRBD1	NA	TRBV4-3	TRBJ1-2	TGCGCCAGCAGCCAGGGACAGTACTTCTCTAACTATGGCTACACCTTC	CASSQGQYFSNYGYTF
NA	NA	TRBV2	TRBJ2-3	TGTGCCAGCGCCAGGGCAGAGACAGATACGCAGTATTTT	CASARAETDTQYF
TRBD1	NA	TRBV6-4	TRBJ2-6	TGTGCCAGCAGTGACTGGTCGAGACAGGGGGAGGCCAACGTCCTGACTTTC	CASSDWSRQGEANVLTF
TRBD1	once	TRBV27	TRBJ1-3	TGTGCCAGCAGTCCCGATAGCGGGACAGGGTATGGAAACACCATATATTTT	CASSPDSGTGYGNTIYF
NA	NA	TRBV15	TRBJ2-7	TGTGCCACCAGCAGAGGGACGGGAACCTACGAGCAGTACTTC	CATSRGTGTYEQYF
TRBD1	NA	TRBV6-5	TRBJ1-2	TGTGCCAGCAGTTACTCAAGGGGACAGAGACTCTATGGCTACACCTTC	CASSYSRGQRLYGYTF
NA	NA	TRBV5-6	TRBJ1-1	TGTGCCAGCAGCGACGGGACACCTGCCGCGGAAGCTTTCTTT	CASSDGTPAAEAFF
NA	NA	TRBV29-1	TRBJ2-3	TGCAGCGTTGAGGGGGTCGGCGGGACGACAGATACGCAGTATTTT	CSVEGVGGTTDTQYF
NA	NA	TRBV15	TRBJ2-7	TGTGCCACCAGCCCTGGGGAGACGGGAGACGTCTACGAGCAGTACTTC	CATSPGETGDVYEQYF
TRBD1	NA	TRBV28	TRBJ1-5	TGTGCCAGCAGTTCATACAGGGGGCGAAACAATCAGCCCCAGCATTTT	CASSSYRGRNNQPQHF
TRBD2	once	TRBV4-2	TRBJ2-2	TGTGCCAGCAGCCCACGACTAGCGGGAGAGGGCGGGGAGCTGTTTTTT	CASSPRLAGEGGELFF
NA	NA	TRBV4-1	TRBJ2-7	TGCGCCAGCAGCCAAGATCCTACCTACTACGAGCAGTACTTC	CASSQDPTYYEQYF
NA	NA	TRBV10-3	TRBJ2-1	TGTGCCATCAGGGCCCTAGCGTTCGATGAGCAGTTCTTC	CAIRALAFDEQFF
TRBD2	NA	TRBV5-1	TRBJ2-7	TGCGCCAGCAGCCAATCTTCTAGCGGGAGCTACGAGCAGTACTTC	CASSQSSSGSYEQYF
TRBD2	large	TRBV4-2	TRBJ2-2	TGTGCCAGCAGCCGACCCGGACTAGTAAGGGACACCGGGGAGCTGTTTTTT	CASSRPGLVRDTGELFF
NA	NA	TRBV9	TRBJ1-1	TGTGCCAGCAGGAGGACAGAGAACACTGAAGCTTTCTTT	CASRRTENTEAFF
NA	NA	TRBV4-2	TRBJ1-1	TGTGCCAGCAGCCAACCCGGGACGGGGGACACTGAAGCTTTCTTT	CASSQPGTGDTEAFF
NA	NA	TRBV4-2	TRBJ1-5	TGTGCCAGCAGCCAAGATTGGGAGAATCAGCCCCAGCATTTT	CASSQDWENQPQHF
NA	NA	TRBV18	TRBJ1-1	TGTGCCAGCTCACCCGGGGGACCGGCTGAAGCTTTCTTT	CASSPGGPAEAFF
TRBD1	NA	TRBV6-6	TRBJ1-2	TGTGCCAGCAGAGAACCGGGACAGGGGGGGTATGGCTACACCTTC	CASREPGQGGYGYTF
TRBD2	NA	TRBV28	TRBJ2-3	TGTGCCAGCAGTTTCCCCAGCCGGGAGGGGACAGATACGCAGTATTTT	CASSFPSREGTDTQYF
TRBD1	once	TRBV4-1	TRBJ1-2	TGCGCCAGCAGCCAACAACAGGGGGCCTTGTATGGCTACACCTTC	CASSQQQGALYGYTF
TRBD2	NA	TRBV11-2	TRBJ2-1	TGTGCCAGCAGCTTTTGGGCGGGGGGCGATGAGCAGTTCTTC	CASSFWAGGDEQFF
TRBD1	NA	TRBV5-4	TRBJ1-4	TGTGCCAGCAGCAAGACAGGGGCGGATGAAAAACTGCTTTTT	CASSKTGADEKLLF
TRBD1	NA	TRBV6-1	TRBJ1-2	TGTGCCAGCAGTGTATCGACAGGGGAGGGATATGGCTACACCTTC	CASSVSTGEGYGYTF
TRBD2	NA	TRBV7-9	TRBJ2-3	TGTGCCAGCAGCCTAAGACTAGCTGTGGATACGCAGTATTTT	CASSLRLAVDTQYF
TRBD1	NA	TRBV29-1	TRBJ1-1	TGCAGCGTTCCTACAGGGGGCGCGGGAGCTTTCTTT	CSVPTGGAGAFF
NA	NA	TRBV28	TRBJ1-1	TGTGCCAGCAGTTTGCTGATGGGGCTGAACACTGAAGCTTTCTTT	CASSLLMGLNTEAFF
NA	NA	TRBV6-4	TRBJ2-1	TGTGCCAGCAGTATTCGGACGGGGGCCTACAATGAGCAGTTCTTC	CASSIRTGAYNEQFF